What follows are 32 T cell receptor beta chains derived from one specimen sequenced in a study of blood T cell repertoires in COVID-19. Profiled with immunoSEQ multiplex PCR; TCRdb holds only in-frame clones, not every one. The sample lists under 200,000 clones, 85% to 95% occurring once. The sequencing input was peripheral blood. These receptors originate from a man aged 45-65 years with acute or convalescent COVID-19.

The V and J genes are TRBV4-3 and TRBJ1-2; 8 bases are a match to TRBD1. Trimming at V came to 1 base and at J to 6 bases, leaving 4 bases not matched to a gene. This CDR3 contains 14 residues. Germline loops: CDR1 LGHNA, CDR2 YSLEER. The DNA of the CDR3 is TGCGCCAGCAGCCAAGTGGGCAGGGGGCATGGCTACACCTTC. It specifies CASSQVGRGHGYTF.

This chain links TRBV7-2 with TRBJ2-6, with 10 nucleotides matching TRBD2. V lost 3 bases and J lost 0; bases outside the gene matches: 5. The CDR3 totals 18 residues. Germline V gives CDR1 SGHTA, CDR2 FQGNSA. The CDR3 DNA reads as TGTGCCAGCAGCTTGGAACTAGCGGGGAGCTCTGGGGCCAACGTCCTGACTTTC. Protein: CASSLELAGSSGANVLTF.

The gene calls are TRBV5-1 and TRBJ1-1, with a possible D match to TRBD1 (5 bases). Trimming pared 0 bases from V and 7 bases from J, leaving 10 bases between. Per the germline V gene, CDR1 is SGHRS and CDR2 is YFSETQ. CDR3 length: 13 residues. CDR3 nucleotides: TGCGCCAGCAGCTTGGATCAGGGAGGTGAAGCTTTCTTT. Its translation: CASSLDQGGEAFF. Supplemented by reference TRBV5-1 and TRBJ1-1, the full variable domain reads KAGVTQTPRYLIKTRGQQVTLSCSPISGHRSVSWYQQTPGQGLQFLFEYFSETQRNKGNFPGRFSGRQFSNSRSEMNVSTLELGDSALYLCASSLDQGGEAFFGQGTRLTVV.

The chain combines TRBV5-1 with TRBJ2-3; 11 bases line up with TRBD2. Germline V gene sequence: CDR1 SGHRS, CDR2 YFSETQ. J gave up 1 base and V 0 bases, and 7 bases lay outside the gene matches. The CDR3 extends over 18 amino acids. CDR3 DNA sequence: TGCGCCAGCAGCTTGGGAGCTAGCGGGGGGACCCGCACAGATACGCAGTATTTT. Translated, it gives CASSLGASGGTRTDTQYF.

CDR3 bases: TGTGCCAGCAGCTTAGAACACGGGGTATCCTACGAGCAGTACTTC. This translates into CASSLEHGVSYEQYF. This rearrangement joins TRBV7-8 to TRBJ2-7; a weak D match, TRBD2 (5 bases). V gave up 1 base and J gave up 1 base, with 11 bases separating them. The CDR3 extends over 15 amino acids. Germline V gene lookup returns CDR1 SGHVS and CDR2 FQNEAQ. Drawing the rest from reference TRBV7-8 and TRBJ2-7, the complete variable domain is GAGVSQSPRYKVAKRGQDVALRCDPISGHVSLFWYQQALGQGPEFLTYFQNEAQLDKSGLPSDRFFAERPEGSVSTLKIQRTQQEDSAVYLCASSLEHGVSYEQYFGPGTRLTVT.

V usage is TRBV20-1 and J usage is TRBJ2-7; the D is unclear. The V end lost 3 bases, the J end lost 3 bases, and 9 bases lay between the germline ends. Germline values: CDR1 DFQATT, CDR2 SNEGSKA (reference sequence). The CDR3 is 12 residues long. DNA for the CDR3: TGCAGTGCTAGTTTGGAGAGCTACGAGCAGTACGTC. Translated: CSASLESYEQYV.

This chain uses TRBV6-5 with TRBJ2-6; D is undetermined. The germline V and J ends were trimmed by 7 bases and 1 base, with 5 bases remaining between them. The CDR3 contains 13 residues. Germline V CDR1 and CDR2: MNHEY, SVGAGI. In DNA, the CDR3 is TGTGCCAGCACCAGATCTGGGGCCAACGTCCTGACTTTC. This translates into CASTRSGANVLTF.

J is TRBJ1-2 and V is TRBV29-1; perhaps TRBD1 as D (6 bases). The CDR3 is 12 residues long. Trimming stripped 7 bases from V and 8 bases from J, with 17 bases between. The germline V gene has CDR1 SQVTM and CDR2 ANQGSEA. The CDR3 DNA follows: TGCAGCGCGGACAACAGGGATCTCGGCTACACCTTC. Its protein product is CSADNRDLGYTF. Full variable domain (missing parts from reference TRBV29-1 and TRBJ1-2): SAVISQKPSRDICQRGTSLTIQCQVDSQVTMMFWYRQQPGQSLTLIATANQGSEATYESGFVIDKFPISRPNLTFSTLTVSNMSPEDSSIYLCSADNRDLGYTFGSGTRLTVV.

V usage is TRBV30 and J usage is TRBJ2-7; 10 bases match TRBD1. CDR1 is GTSNPN and CDR2 is SVGIG in the germline V gene (reference sequence). There are 11 residues in the CDR3. V lost 8 bases to trimming and J lost 4 bases; unmatched junction nucleotides: 2. CDR3 DNA: TGTGCCGTGGGACAGGGGTACGAGCAGTACGTC. Amino acid sequence: CAVGQGYEQYV.

The V gene is TRBV27, the J gene TRBJ2-2; 14 bases align to TRBD2. Germline CDR1 MNHEY, CDR2 SMNVEV (reference sequence). The CDR3 runs to 19 residues. V lost 1 base to trimming and J lost 7 bases; unmatched junction nucleotides: 11. Written as DNA, the CDR3 is TGTGCCAGCAGTTTATACCGGACTAGCGGGGGGAGATGGGACGGGGAGCTGTTTTTT. This encodes CASSLYRTSGGRWDGELFF.

This clone has only a few counts. The V call is TRBV6-2 or TRBV6-3, the J call TRBJ1-2; possibly TRBD1 for D (5 bases). The CDR3 loop spans 14 amino acids. The V gene lost 6 bases and the J gene lost 4 bases, with 15 bases spanning the gap. Germline values: CDR1 MNHEY, CDR2 SVGEGT. CDR3 coding DNA: TGTGCCAGCAGCCCCCACGGGGGAGGCTATGGCTACACCTTC. It yields the protein CASSPHGGGYGYTF.

V is TRBV19 and J is TRBJ1-5, with TRBD1 matching over 8 bases. V shed 4 bases and J 7 bases; nucleotides not matched to a gene: 9. The CDR3 has 15 amino acids. Germline values: CDR1 LNHDA, CDR2 SQIVND (reference sequence). The CDR3 sequence: CASSTPDRVSQPQHF. In nucleotides, the CDR3 is TGTGCCAGTAGTACCCCGGACAGGGTGTCCCAGCCCCAGCATTTT.

Written as DNA, the CDR3 is TGTGCCAGCAGCGTAGGAGGTAGCGGGGTTAAAAACATTCAGTACTTC. Its protein product is CASSVGGSGVKNIQYF. The V and J genes are TRBV9 and TRBJ2-4; 8 nucleotides agree with TRBD2. Per the germline V gene, CDR1 is SGDLS and CDR2 is YYNGEE. The CDR3 consists of 16 residues. The ends lost 0 bases at V and 4 bases at J; junction bases unmatched: 6.

This chain joins TRBV5-1 and TRBJ1-2, with a possible D match to TRBD1 (6 bases). The V end lost 0 bases, the J end lost 2 bases, and 11 bases lay between the germline ends. This CDR3 has 15 residues. Germline values: CDR1 SGHRS, CDR2 YFSETQ. CDR3 in amino acids: CASSLGTVRNYGYTF. Here the CDR3 DNA reads TGCGCCAGCAGCTTGGGGACAGTTCGAAACTATGGCTACACCTTC.

The chain uses TRBV9 and TRBJ1-1; 8 bases agree with TRBD1. J lost 0 bases, V lost 6 bases, and 4 bases had no gene match. The germline gives CDR1 SGDLS, CDR2 YYNGEE. This CDR3 comprises 14 residues. CDR3 sequence (DNA): TGTGCCAGCAACCGACAGGGGTTGAACACTGAAGCTTTCTTT. As protein: CASNRQGLNTEAFF.

This clone appeared a few times. The J gene is TRBJ2-5, the V gene TRBV11-2, with no clear D. In germline, CDR1 is SGHAT, CDR2 FQNNGV. CDR3 size: 14 residues. Between the trimmed V and J ends, which lost 1 base and 0 bases, there was a span of 6 bases. CDR3: CASSLVQYQETQYF. Here the CDR3 DNA reads TGTGCCAGCAGCTTAGTTCAGTACCAAGAGACCCAGTACTTC.

The chain is built from TRBV27 and TRBJ2-4; TRBD1 matches 8 bases. CDR1 and CDR2 from the germline V gene are MNHEY and SMNVEV (reference sequence). The CDR3 is 14 amino acids. V shed 6 bases and J 2 bases; nucleotides not matched to a gene: 3. The CDR3 reads CASRRQGSKNIQYF. CDR3 DNA sequence: TGTGCCAGCAGGCGACAGGGGTCCAAAAACATTCAGTACTTC.

This clone was recorded only once. V and J are TRBV5-4 and TRBJ2-5, with D maybe TRBD2 (6 bases). Germline values: CDR1 SGHNT, CDR2 YYREEE (reference sequence). Trimming took 0 bases from V and 5 from J, leaving 11 bases between them. The CDR3 totals 14 residues. The CDR3 sequence: CASSLAGVGETQYF. In DNA, the CDR3 is TGTGCCAGCAGCTTGGCGGGAGTCGGGGAGACCCAGTACTTC. Full variable domain (missing parts from reference TRBV5-4 and TRBJ2-5): ETGVTQSPTHLIKTRGQQVTLRCSSQSGHNTVSWYQQALGQGPQFIFQYYREEENGRGNFPPRFSGLQFPNYSSELNVNALELDDSALYLCASSLAGVGETQYFGPGTRLLVL.

The V gene is TRBV15, the J gene TRBJ2-6; 7 bases agree with TRBD1. The CDR3 totals 19 residues. After removal of 3 bases from V and 0 bases from J, the junction contained 11 bases not matched to a gene. Germline CDR1 reads LNHNV; CDR2 reads YYDKDF (reference sequence). Here the CDR3 reads CATSRRTGTAYSGANVLTF. CDR3 bases: TGTGCCACCAGCAGGAGAACCGGGACAGCCTACTCTGGGGCCAACGTCCTGACTTTC.

This clone was seen a single time. The chain uses TRBV9 and TRBJ2-6; 8 positions agree with TRBD2. The J segment lost 0 bases and the V segment lost 1 base, leaving 6 bases of the junction unmatched. This CDR3 has 18 amino acids. Germline-derived CDR1 and CDR2 are SGDLS and YYNGEE. CDR3 sequence (DNA): TGTGCCAGCAGCGTACGGGCGGGGGGCCCCTCTGGGGCCAACGTCCTGACTTTC. Encoded protein: CASSVRAGGPSGANVLTF.

This chain uses TRBV9 with TRBJ2-7; 10 positions match TRBD2. The CDR3 length is 15 residues. The germline gives CDR1 SGDLS, CDR2 YYNGEE. V shed 0 bases, J shed 6 bases, and the junction held 6 bases outside the gene matches. As DNA, the CDR3 is TGTGCCAGCAGCGTAGGGCTAGCGGGAGACGGCGAGCAGTACTTC. It is translated as CASSVGLAGDGEQYF. The full variable domain, completed using reference TRBV9 and TRBJ2-7, is DSGVTQTPKHLITATGQRVTLRCSPRSGDLSVYWYQQSLDQGLQFLIQYYNGEERAKGNILERFSAQQFPDLHSELNLSSLELGDSALYFCASSVGLAGDGEQYFGPGTRLTVT.

The chain combines TRBV12-3 or TRBV12-4 with TRBJ1-5; D remains unclear. The V gene lost 2 bases and the J gene lost 4 bases, with 6 bases spanning the gap. The CDR3 spans 13 residues. In DNA, the CDR3 is TGTGCCAGCAGTTTACAGATAAATCAGCCCCAGCATTTT. This encodes CASSLQINQPQHF.

The chain joins TRBV7-9 to TRBJ2-2; 12 positions agree with TRBD2. Germline V gene lookup returns CDR1 SEHNR and CDR2 FQNEAQ (reference sequence). The J segment lost 4 bases and the V segment lost 5 bases, leaving 5 bases of the junction unmatched. This CDR3 has 16 residues. The CDR3: CASSPASGRGTGELFF. For the CDR3, the DNA is TGTGCCAGCAGCCCGGCTAGCGGGAGGGGCACCGGGGAGCTGTTTTTT.

V and J are TRBV10-3 and TRBJ2-1; 9 bases are a match to TRBD1. Germline-derived CDR1 and CDR2 are ENHRY and SYGVKD. J gave up 10 bases and V 6 bases, and 4 bases lay outside the gene matches. There are 12 residues in the CDR3. In DNA form, the CDR3 reads TGTGCCATCAGGGAGGGGACAGGGGAGCAGTTCTTC. It specifies CAIREGTGEQFF.

The J gene is TRBJ1-1, the V gene TRBV21-1; no DNA check was done on the table's D call, TRBD1. TRBV21-1 has pseudogene status. The CDR3 has 13 amino acids. The CDR3: CASSKRQGTEAFF. The CDR3 DNA reads TGTGCCAGCAGCAAACGGCAGGGGACTGAAGCTTTCTTT.

V and J are TRBV30 and TRBJ1-4, with TRBD1 identical over 9 bases. After removal of 7 bases from V and 7 bases from J, the junction contained 7 bases not matched to a gene. The CDR3 loop spans 13 amino acids. The V gene's germline CDR1 is GTSNPN and CDR2 SVGIG (reference sequence). CDR3: CAFRDRVTEKLFF. In DNA form, the CDR3 reads TGTGCCTTCAGGGACAGGGTGACTGAAAAACTGTTTTTT.

The V call is TRBV7-6, the J call TRBJ1-6; TRBD1 matches at 7 bases. Germline trimming cut 5 bases from V and 7 bases from J; bases unmatched to any gene: 8. Germline CDR1 SGHVS, CDR2 FNYEAQ. CDR3 size: 15 residues. DNA for the CDR3: TGTGCCAGCAGCGCGGGACAGACCCCGAATTCACCCCTCCACTTT. This translates into CASSAGQTPNSPLHF.

The CDR3 DNA reads TGTGCCAGCAGATTAAGAGACAGCTATGGCTACACCTTC. It yields the protein CASRLRDSYGYTF. The V gene is TRBV27, the J gene TRBJ1-2; possibly TRBD1 for D (5 bases). The CDR3 extends over 13 amino acids. Trimming removed 6 bases at V and 4 bases at J, with 12 bases between. CDR1 is MNHEY, CDR2 SMNVEV, per germline (reference sequence).

The V gene is TRBV7-2, the J gene TRBJ1-5; 10 nucleotides agree with TRBD1. This CDR3 comprises 14 residues. From germline, CDR1 is SGHTA and CDR2 FQGNSA. J was trimmed by 2 bases and V by 8 bases; bases with no gene match: 3. The chain's CDR3 is CASQGTGGNQPQHF. In nucleotides, the CDR3 is TGTGCCAGCCAGGGGACAGGGGGCAATCAGCCCCAGCATTTT.

The V and J genes are TRBV5-1 and TRBJ1-1, with D perhaps matching TRBD1 (6 bases). The CDR3 length is 14 residues. The germline V gene encodes CDR1 SGHRS and CDR2 YFSETQ. Trimming took 7 bases from V and 1 from J, leaving 14 bases between them. The CDR3 sequence is CASAGGARNTEAFF. CDR3 coding DNA: TGCGCCAGCGCCGGGGGGGCAAGGAACACTGAAGCTTTCTTT.

The chain employs TRBV27 and TRBJ2-1; D is perhaps TRBD2 (6 bases). Germline CDR1 and CDR2: MNHEY and SMNVEV (reference sequence). The CDR3 is 13 amino acids. V lost 0 bases, J lost 8 bases, and 8 bases lay in between. The CDR3 sequence is CASSLSGGYEQFF. As DNA, the CDR3 is TGTGCCAGCAGTTTATCTGGGGGGTATGAGCAGTTCTTC.

The V and J genes are TRBV7-2 and TRBJ1-6, with D tentatively TRBD1 (6 bases). The CDR3 is 13 residues long. CDR1 is SGHTA, CDR2 FQGNSA, per germline. V was pared by 5 bases and J by 10 bases, with 12 bases between. In DNA, the CDR3 is TGTGCCAGCAGCGAGGGGGATCGGTCACCCCTCCACTTT. Amino acid sequence: CASSEGDRSPLHF.